The sequence of this T cell receptor (beta chain) was determined in a study of blood T cell repertoires in COVID-19. Overall study: Italy, Spain and the United States were the sources of the convalescent and acute COVID-19 samples. The cDNA or gDNA used as material had been derived from T cells, B-cell-depleted T cells, or PBMCs.

The CDR3 length is 15 residues. Looked up from germline, CDR1 is SQVTM and CDR2 is ANQGSEA. J gave up 8 bases and V 6 bases, and 14 bases lay outside the gene matches. The protocol was immunoSEQ multiplex PCR, while the TCRdb copy is restricted to in-frame clones and leaves out a portion. The sample has 90,000 to 100,000 clones, about 80% seen once. This sequence was found in a man between 65 and 80 years old with acute or convalescent COVID-19. V usage is TRBV29-1 and J usage is TRBJ2-1; 9 bases agree with TRBD2. Sequenced material: peripheral blood. The CDR3 spells CSVALRSGSIHEQFF. The CDR3 DNA follows: TGCAGCGTCGCCTTGCGTAGCGGGAGCATCCATGAGCAGTTCTTC.